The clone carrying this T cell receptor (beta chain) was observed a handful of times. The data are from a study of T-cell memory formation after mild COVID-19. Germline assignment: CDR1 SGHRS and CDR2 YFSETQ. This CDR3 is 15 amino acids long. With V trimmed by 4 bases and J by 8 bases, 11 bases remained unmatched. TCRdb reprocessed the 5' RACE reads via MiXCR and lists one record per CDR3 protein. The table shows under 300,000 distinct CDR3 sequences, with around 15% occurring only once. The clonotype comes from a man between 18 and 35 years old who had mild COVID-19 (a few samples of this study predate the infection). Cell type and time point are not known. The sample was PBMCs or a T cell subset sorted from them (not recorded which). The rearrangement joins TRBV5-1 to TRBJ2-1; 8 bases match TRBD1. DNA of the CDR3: TGCGCCAGCAGCCGGCGACAGGGGATAAAGGATGAGCAGTTCTTC. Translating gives CASSRRQGIKDEQFF.